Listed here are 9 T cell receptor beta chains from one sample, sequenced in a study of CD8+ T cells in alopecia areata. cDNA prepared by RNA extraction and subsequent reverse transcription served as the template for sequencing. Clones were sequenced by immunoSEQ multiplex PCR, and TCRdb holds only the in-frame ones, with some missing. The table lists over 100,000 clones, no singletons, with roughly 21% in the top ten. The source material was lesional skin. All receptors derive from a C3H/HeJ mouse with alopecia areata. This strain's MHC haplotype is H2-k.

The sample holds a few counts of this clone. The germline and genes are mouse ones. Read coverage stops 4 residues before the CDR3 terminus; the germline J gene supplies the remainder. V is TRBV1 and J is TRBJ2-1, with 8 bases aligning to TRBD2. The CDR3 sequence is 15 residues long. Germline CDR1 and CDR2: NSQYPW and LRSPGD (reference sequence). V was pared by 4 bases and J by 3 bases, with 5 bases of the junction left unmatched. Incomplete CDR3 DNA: TGCACCTGCAGTGTGGGGGGGGAGAGCTATGCT. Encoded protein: CTCSVGGESYA. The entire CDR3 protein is CTCSVGGESYAEQFF. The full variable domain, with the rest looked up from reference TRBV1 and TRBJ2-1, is VTLLEQNPRWRLVPRGQAVNLRCILKNSQYPWMSWYQQDLQKQLQWLFTLRSPGDKEVKSLPGADYLATRVTDTELRLQVANMSQGRTLYCTCSVGGESYAEQFFGPGTRLTVL.

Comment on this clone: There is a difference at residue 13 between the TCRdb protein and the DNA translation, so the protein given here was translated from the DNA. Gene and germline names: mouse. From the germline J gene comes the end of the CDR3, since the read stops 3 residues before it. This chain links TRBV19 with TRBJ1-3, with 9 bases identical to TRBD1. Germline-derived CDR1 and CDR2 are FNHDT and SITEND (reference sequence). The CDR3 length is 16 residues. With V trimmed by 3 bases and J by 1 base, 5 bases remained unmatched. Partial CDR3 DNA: TGTGCCAGCAGTAACCCTACAGGGGGCTCTGGAAATACG. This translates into CASSNPTGGSGNT. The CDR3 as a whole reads CASSNPTGGSGNTLYF.

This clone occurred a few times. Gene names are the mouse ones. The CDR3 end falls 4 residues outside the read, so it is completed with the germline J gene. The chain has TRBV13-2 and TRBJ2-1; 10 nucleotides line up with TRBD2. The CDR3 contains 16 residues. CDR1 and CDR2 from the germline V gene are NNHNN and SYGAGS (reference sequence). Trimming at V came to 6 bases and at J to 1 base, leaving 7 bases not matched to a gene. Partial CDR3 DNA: TGTGCCAGCGTTACGGACTGGGGGAAAAACTATGCT. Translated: CASVTDWGKNYA. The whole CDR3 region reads CASVTDWGKNYAEQFF.

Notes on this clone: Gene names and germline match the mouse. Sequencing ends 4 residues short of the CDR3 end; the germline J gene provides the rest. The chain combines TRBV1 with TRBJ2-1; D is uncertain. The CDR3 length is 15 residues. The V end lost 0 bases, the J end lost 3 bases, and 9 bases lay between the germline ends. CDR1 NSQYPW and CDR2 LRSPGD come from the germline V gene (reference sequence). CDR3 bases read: TGCACCTGCAGTGCAGATCAAACAGTCTATGCT. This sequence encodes CTCSADQTVYA. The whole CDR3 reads CTCSADQTVYAEQFF.

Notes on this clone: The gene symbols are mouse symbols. Incomplete CDR3 DNA: TGTGCCAGCAGTGATTGGCAGGGAGGAGAA. Encoded protein: CASSDWQGGE. The full CDR3 is CASSDWQGGETLYF. V gene TRBV13-3 combines with J gene TRBJ2-3; tentatively, D is TRBD1 (5 bases). The missing CDR3 end, 4 residues past where the read stops, is filled in from the germline J gene. Germline V CDR1 and CDR2: NNHDY, SYVADS. CDR3 length: 14 amino acids.

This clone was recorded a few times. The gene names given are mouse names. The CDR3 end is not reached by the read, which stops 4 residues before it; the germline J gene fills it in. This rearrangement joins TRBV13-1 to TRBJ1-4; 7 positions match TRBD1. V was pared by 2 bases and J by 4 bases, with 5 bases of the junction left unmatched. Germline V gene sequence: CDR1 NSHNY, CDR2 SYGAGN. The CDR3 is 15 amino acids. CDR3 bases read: TGTGCCAGCAGTGAAACGACAGGGTTCAACGAA. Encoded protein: CASSETTGFNE. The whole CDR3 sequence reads CASSETTGFNERLFF.

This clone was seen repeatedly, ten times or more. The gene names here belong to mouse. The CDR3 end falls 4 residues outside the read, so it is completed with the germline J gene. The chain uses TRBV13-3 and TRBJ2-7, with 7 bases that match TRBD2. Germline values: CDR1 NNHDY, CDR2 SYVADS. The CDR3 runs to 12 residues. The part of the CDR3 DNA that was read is TGTGCCAGCAGACGACTGGGATAT. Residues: CASRRLGY. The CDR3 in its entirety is CASRRLGYEQYF.

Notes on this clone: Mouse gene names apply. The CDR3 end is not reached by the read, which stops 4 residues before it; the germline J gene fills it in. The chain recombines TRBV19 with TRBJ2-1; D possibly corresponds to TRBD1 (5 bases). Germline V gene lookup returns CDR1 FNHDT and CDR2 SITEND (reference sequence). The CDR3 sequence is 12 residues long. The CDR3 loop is CASSIRQAEQFF. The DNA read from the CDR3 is TGTGCCAGCAGTATAAGACAGGCT.

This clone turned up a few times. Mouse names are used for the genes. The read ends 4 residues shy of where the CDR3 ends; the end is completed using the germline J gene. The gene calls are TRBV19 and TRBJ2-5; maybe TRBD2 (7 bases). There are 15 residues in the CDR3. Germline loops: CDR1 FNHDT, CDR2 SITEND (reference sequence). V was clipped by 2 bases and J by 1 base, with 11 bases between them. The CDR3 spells CASSIGGRDQDTQYF. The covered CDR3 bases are TGTGCCAGCAGTATTGGGGGGCGCGACCAAGAC.